This T cell receptor (beta chain) originates from a study of identifying expanded T cells in peripheral blood. General study results and limits: Roughly 1.1 clones differed between technical replicates, versus approximately 17 and 20 over time.

Concerning this clone: Its antigen is undetermined.

Germline CDR1 SGHVS, CDR2 FNYEAQ. The CDR3 sequence is 14 residues long. J gave up 4 bases and V 4 bases, and 6 bases lay outside the gene matches. Assay used: immunoSEQ multiplex PCR; TCRdb lists only in-frame clones, some missing. The table lists tens of thousands of clones, about nine tenths of them singletons. The chain recombines TRBV7-6 with TRBJ1-1; 7 bases fit TRBD1. Sequencing was performed on blood. The TCR comes from a person aged 18 to 75 in good health. The CDR3 DNA reads TGTGCCAGCAGCTCCCAGACAGGGTTCACTGAAGCTTTCTTT. Translation: CASSSQTGFTEAFF.